Shown below are 21 T cell receptor beta chains from a single sample sequenced in a study of cytomegalovirus exposure and HLA in healthy donors. The PCR used 60 Vbeta and 13 Jbeta primers. Produced via immunoSEQ multiplex PCR; TCRdb's table is partial and in-frame only. The sample has approximately 170,000 clones; more than 65% are singletons. Sequences were obtained from PBMCs. The origin of the receptors is a male donor in good health and CMV-seronegative.

This chain uses TRBV6-1 with TRBJ2-7; D uncertain. V was trimmed by 6 bases and J by 4 bases, leaving 10 bases between them. Germline V gene sequence: CDR1 MNHNS, CDR2 SASEGT. The CDR3 has 12 amino acids. The chain's CDR3 is CASSRQAYEQYF. CDR3 DNA sequence: TGTGCCAGCAGCAGACAAGCATACGAGCAGTACTTC.

The rearrangement links TRBV5-1 to TRBJ1-1; TRBD1 might be the D (6 bases). CDR1 is SGHRS, CDR2 YFSETQ, per germline. The V end was cut by 4 bases, the J end by 4 bases, with 14 bases between. CDR3 length: 14 amino acids. The CDR3 DNA is TGCGCCAGCAGCCTTAACAGGGTGGGCACTGAAGCTTTCTTT. The encoded protein is CASSLNRVGTEAFF.

The chain links TRBV19 to TRBJ2-1; 11 nucleotides line up with TRBD1. The J segment lost 6 bases and the V segment lost 6 bases, leaving 7 bases of the junction unmatched. The CDR3 extends over 15 amino acids. CDR1 and CDR2 (germline): LNHDA, SQIVND (reference sequence). The CDR3 spells CASRPDRGRINEQFF. Written as DNA, the CDR3 is TGTGCCAGTAGACCGGACAGGGGGCGCATCAATGAGCAGTTCTTC.

The V call is TRBV9, the J call TRBJ2-1; D gene uncertain. V was pared by 0 bases and J by 3 bases, with 7 bases between. This CDR3 has 14 amino acids. Germline V lookup: CDR1 SGDLS, CDR2 YYNGEE. The CDR3 DNA follows: TGTGCCAGCAGCGTAGAAGCGTTCTACAATGAGCAGTTCTTC. Translated: CASSVEAFYNEQFF.

The V call is TRBV9, the J call TRBJ2-7; TRBD1 matches at 7 bases. V was clipped by 4 bases and J by 2 bases; unmatched bases: 12. The CDR3 is 16 residues long. Germline assignment: CDR1 SGDLS and CDR2 YYNGEE. DNA for the CDR3: TGTGCCAGCAGCCCGCAGGGCACAGGGGTCACCTACGAGCAGTACTTC. It specifies CASSPQGTGVTYEQYF.

The J gene is TRBJ2-1, the V gene TRBV20-1; possibly TRBD2 for D (5 bases). There are 11 residues in the CDR3. Trimming left V 6 bases short and J 13 bases short, with 16 bases between. Germline values: CDR1 DFQATT, CDR2 SNEGSKA (reference sequence). CDR3 coding DNA: TGCAGTGCCCTGAGGGCCGGGTCACAGTTCTTC. It is translated as CSALRAGSQFF.

This clone was picked up a small number of times. V gene TRBV5-8 combines with J gene TRBJ2-1; 8 bases are shared with TRBD1. V lost 4 bases, J lost 7 bases, and 10 bases stayed unmatched. The germline V gene encodes CDR1 SGHTS and CDR2 YDEGEE. The CDR3 runs 15 residues. The chain's CDR3 is CASSRGTGLNNEQFF. DNA of the CDR3: TGTGCCAGCAGCCGAGGGACAGGCTTAAATAATGAGCAGTTCTTC.

V gene TRBV5-1 combines with J gene TRBJ2-3, with no clear D. With 4 bases removed from V and 5 bases from J, the gap between germline ends came to 8 bases. Looked up from germline, CDR1 is SGHRS and CDR2 is YFSETQ. The CDR3 has 12 amino acids. CDR3 DNA: TGCGCCAGCAGCGAGGTCGGAGATACGCAGTATTTT. Protein sequence: CASSEVGDTQYF.

V gene TRBV6-5 combines with J gene TRBJ2-1; perhaps TRBD2 as D (6 bases). V was trimmed by 2 bases and J by 4 bases, leaving 15 bases between them. Germline CDR1 is MNHEY and CDR2 is SVGAGI. This CDR3 region has 16 residues. This chain's CDR3 is CASSYLVAGKYNEQFF. In DNA form, the CDR3 reads TGTGCCAGCAGTTACCTCGTTGCGGGGAAGTACAATGAGCAGTTCTTC.

On this clone itself: This CDR3 is also generated by other DNA sequences in the sample. The chain combines TRBV2 with TRBJ1-4; 8 positions agree with TRBD1. V was clipped by 6 bases and J by 8 bases; unmatched bases: 8. CDR3 length: 14 amino acids. The germline V gene encodes CDR1 SNHLY and CDR2 FYNNEI. The CDR3 is CASSGQGQREKLFF. CDR3 in DNA: TGTGCCAGCAGCGGACAGGGACAACGGGAAAAACTGTTTTTT.

V gene TRBV19 combines with J gene TRBJ2-2; 9 positions agree with TRBD2. Germline V gene data show CDR1 as LNHDA and CDR2 as SQIVND (reference sequence). The CDR3 contains 16 residues. V dropped 9 bases and J dropped 4; count of bases not matched to a gene: 12. CDR3 protein: CASMSGREGFTGELFF. Written as DNA, the CDR3 is TGTGCCAGCATGTCTGGGCGGGAGGGGTTCACCGGGGAGCTGTTTTTT.

The rearrangement links TRBV7-8 to TRBJ1-5; 7 bases align to TRBD1. The junction had 25 bases not matched to a gene; V was cut back by 5 bases and J by 12 bases. The length of the CDR3 is 18 residues. Germline CDR1 reads SGHVS; CDR2 reads FQNEAQ. This CDR3 is CASSRLGLAGGKMGHQHF. The CDR3 DNA reads TGTGCCAGCAGCCGATTGGGGTTGGCAGGGGGAAAAATGGGACACCAGCATTTT.

This chain links TRBV6-1 with TRBJ1-2, with D uncertain. The germline V gene encodes CDR1 MNHNS and CDR2 SASEGT. Trimming removed 6 bases at V and 0 bases at J, with 14 bases between. The CDR3 is made up of 15 amino acids. The CDR3, as DNA: TGTGCCAGCAGACCCCGGGAGCCTACTAACTATGGCTACACCTTC. This codes for CASRPREPTNYGYTF.

The chain links TRBV7-9 to TRBJ1-1, with a tentative D call TRBD1 (5 bases). V lost 7 bases and J lost 6, with 15 bases in between. There are 13 residues in the CDR3. The germline CDR1 and CDR2 sequences are SEHNR and FQNEAQ (reference sequence). CDR3 amino acids: CASTHRQFPEAFF. CDR3 DNA sequence: TGTGCCAGCACCCACCGACAGTTCCCTGAAGCTTTCTTT.

This clone was recorded a few times. Here the CDR3 DNA reads TGTGCCAGCAGTAGGGCGGGTCTAGTTCTCCCCTACGAGCAGTACTTC. It specifies CASSRAGLVLPYEQYF. This chain joins TRBV28 and TRBJ2-7; D perhaps matches TRBD2 (5 bases). The CDR3 totals 16 residues. Trimming shortened V by 5 bases and J by 2 bases, and 19 bases separated the two germline ends. Germline values: CDR1 MDHEN, CDR2 SYDVKM.

The chain links TRBV30 to TRBJ2-5; maybe TRBD2 (7 bases). The CDR3 runs 17 residues. V lost 8 bases and J 4 bases, leaving 29 bases between the germline ends. Looked up from germline, CDR1 is GTSNPN and CDR2 is SVGIG (reference sequence). CDR3 nucleotide sequence: TGTGCCACCCAAGGGGGGGGGCCACCTGAAGGATCAGAGACCCAGTACTTC. It translates to CATQGGGPPEGSETQYF.

This chain uses TRBV19 with TRBJ2-1; 8 positions agree with TRBD2. The CDR3 loop spans 15 amino acids. V was pared by 6 bases and J by 5 bases, with 9 bases of the junction left unmatched. Germline V gives CDR1 LNHDA, CDR2 SQIVND (reference sequence). The CDR3 spells CASSVAGGGNNEQFF. CDR3 nucleotide sequence: TGTGCCAGTAGCGTTGCTGGCGGGGGGAACAATGAGCAGTTCTTC.

The chain combines TRBV7-8 with TRBJ2-7, with TRBD1 as a possible D gene (5 bases). CDR3 length equals 14 residues. Between the trimmed V and J ends, which lost 10 bases and 0 bases, there was a span of 16 bases. Per germline, CDR1 SGHVS and CDR2 FQNEAQ. CDR3 sequence (DNA): TGTGCCACCAAGACAGTCTTGTCCTCCTACGAGCAGTACTTC. Translation: CATKTVLSSYEQYF. The whole variable domain, remainder taken from reference TRBV7-8 and TRBJ2-7, is GAGVSQSPRYKVAKRGQDVALRCDPISGHVSLFWYQQALGQGPEFLTYFQNEAQLDKSGLPSDRFFAERPEGSVSTLKIQRTQQEDSAVYLCATKTVLSSYEQYFGPGTRLTVT.

V and J are TRBV5-4 and TRBJ2-2, with D possibly TRBD2 on 5 matching bases. There are 14 residues in the CDR3. The V end lost 3 bases, the J end lost 6 bases, and 12 bases lay between the germline ends. Germline CDR1 is SGHNT and CDR2 is YYREEE (reference sequence). The CDR3 reads CASSSGTPPGELFF. The CDR3 region has the DNA TGTGCCAGCAGCTCGGGAACCCCTCCCGGGGAGCTGTTTTTT.

The chain recombines TRBV5-4 with TRBJ2-1; 7 nucleotides line up with TRBD1. Trimming at V came to 6 bases and at J to 6 bases, leaving 9 bases not matched to a gene. Germline CDR1 reads SGHNT; CDR2 reads YYREEE (reference sequence). The CDR3 extends over 14 amino acids. The CDR3, as DNA: TGTGCCAGCACGAATGGCAGGGGGAGCAATGAGCAGTTCTTC. Translating it yields CASTNGRGSNEQFF.

V is TRBV2 and J is TRBJ2-7; D is uncertain. Per germline, CDR1 SNHLY and CDR2 FYNNEI. CDR3 length: 12 amino acids. V lost 8 bases and J lost 0, with 8 bases in between. In DNA, the CDR3 is TGTGCCAGCTACTACGGCTCCTACGAGCAGTACTTC. The encoded protein is CASYYGSYEQYF.